These 19 T cell receptor beta chains originate from one sample sequenced in a study of T-cell reconstitution after alpha-beta-depleted transplantation in children. This sample's TCRbeta library carried unique molecular identifier barcodes. TCRdb used MiXCR to reprocess the PCR reads, holding one entry per CDR3 protein. The table has 200,000 or so distinct CDR3 sequences, 5% to 6.5% seen once. Sample: PBMCs, taken before TCRalphabeta/CD19-depleted stem cell transplant. The receptors were gathered from a girl less than two years old with combined immunodeficiency, due to receive a stem cell transplant.

This clonotype was observed many times. The chain combines TRBV20-1 with TRBJ2-5; no firm D call. V lost 6 bases, J lost 2 bases, and 22 bases lay in between. Per the germline V gene, CDR1 is DFQATT and CDR2 is SNEGSKA (reference sequence). CDR3 length: 16 amino acids. The CDR3 DNA reads as TGCAGTGCCTACCCTAGGGCATTAAAGCCTCAAGAGACCCAGTACTTC. Protein product: CSAYPRALKPQETQYF.

At least ten counts were recorded for this clonotype. The gene calls are TRBV7-9 and TRBJ2-7; D unclear. CDR1 is SEHNR and CDR2 is FQNEAQ in the germline V gene (reference sequence). Trimming removed 5 bases at V and 5 bases at J, with 13 bases between. The CDR3 is 13 residues long. CDR3 nucleotides: TGTGCCAGCAGCGACGGTATGTCCAACGAGCAGTACTTC. Its translation is CASSDGMSNEQYF. The complete variable domain, with remaining parts taken from reference TRBV7-9 and TRBJ2-7, reads DTGVSQNPRHKITKRGQNVTFRCDPISEHNRLYWYRQTLGQGPEFLTYFQNEAQLEKSRLLSDRFSAERPKGSFSTLEIQRTEQGDSAMYLCASSDGMSNEQYFGPGTRLTVT.

This clonotype was recorded many times. The CDR3 DNA follows: TGCAGCGTTAGGGGCAGAAACACTGAAGCTTTCTTT. Protein product: CSVRGRNTEAFF. The chain combines TRBV29-1 with TRBJ1-1, with a tentative D call TRBD1 (5 bases). This CDR3 is built from 12 residues. Germline-derived CDR1 and CDR2 are SQVTM and ANQGSEA. With 5 bases removed from V and 2 bases from J, the gap between germline ends came to 9 bases.

Comments on this clonotype: A read error is possible here, since a much larger clone lies one base away. The CDR3 does not close with the conserved phenylalanine or tryptophan, likely indicating a read error. The V gene is TRBV6-1, the J gene TRBJ1-1; 7 positions match TRBD1. CDR3 length: 15 amino acids. The V gene's germline CDR1 is MNHNS and CDR2 SASEGT. V lost 6 bases, J lost 1 base, and 8 bases stayed unmatched. This CDR3 is CASSHPGQKNTEAFC. The CDR3 DNA follows: TGTGCCAGCAGCCACCCGGGACAGAAGAACACTGAAGCTTTCTGT.

This clonotype was counted at least ten times. This rearrangement joins TRBV7-2 to TRBJ2-5, with 7 bases aligning to TRBD1. Germline V gives CDR1 SGHTA, CDR2 FQGNSA. V lost 5 bases and J lost 4; bases outside the gene matches: 7. The CDR3 has 14 amino acids. CDR3 loop: CASSHQTGPETQYF. The DNA for the CDR3 is TGTGCCAGCAGCCATCAGACAGGGCCAGAGACCCAGTACTTC. Full variable domain (rest looked up from reference TRBV7-2 and TRBJ2-5): GAGVSQSPSNKVTEKGKDVELRCDPISGHTALYWYRQSLGQGLEFLIYFQGNSAPDKSGLPSDRFSAERTGGSVSTLTIQRTQQEDSAVYLCASSHQTGPETQYFGPGTRLLVL.

This clonotype was picked up a small number of times. The CDR3 loop is CSVEVSVLAGPTYEQYF. The DNA of the CDR3 is TGCAGCGTTGAAGTGAGCGTACTAGCGGGACCCACCTACGAGCAGTACTTC. V usage is TRBV29-1 and J usage is TRBJ2-7, with 10 bases lining up with TRBD2. The CDR3 extends over 17 amino acids. CDR1 and CDR2 (germline): SQVTM, ANQGSEA. Trimming cost V 1 base and J 2 bases; bases outside gene matches: 11.

This clonotype was seen repeatedly, ten times or more. This chain joins TRBV4-1 and TRBJ2-1; 8 nucleotides agree with TRBD2. CDR3 length: 17 residues. Germline loops: CDR1 MGHRA, CDR2 YSYEKL. The ends lost 7 bases at V and 6 bases at J; junction bases unmatched: 17. The CDR3: CASMGAAAGERSNEQFF. In DNA, the CDR3 is TGCGCCAGCATGGGGGCGGCAGCGGGAGAGCGAAGCAATGAGCAGTTCTTC.

Ten or more counts support this clonotype. This chain connects TRBV20-1 to TRBJ2-5; 8 nucleotides agree with TRBD2. J gave up 1 base and V 6 bases, and 10 bases lay outside the gene matches. Per germline, CDR1 DFQATT and CDR2 SNEGSKA (reference sequence). This CDR3 has 15 residues. The CDR3 DNA reads as TGCAGTGCCCCTCGGGGGGGCCCGGCCCAAGAGACCCAGTACTTC. Its protein is CSAPRGGPAQETQYF.

This clonotype was observed at least ten times. In DNA form, the CDR3 reads TGTGCCAGTCATCACTTCATCGAGCAGTACTTC. As protein: CASHHFIEQYF. The chain couples TRBV12-3 or TRBV12-4 to TRBJ2-7, with D uncertain. The CDR3 loop spans 11 amino acids. Deletions cut 9 bases from V and 6 bases from J, with 12 bases between.

The chain links TRBV20-1 to TRBJ2-7; 10 positions match TRBD2. Germline V gene data show CDR1 as DFQATT and CDR2 as SNEGSKA (reference sequence). This CDR3 spans 14 amino acids. V trimming: 4 bases; J trimming: 4 bases; junction bases outside the gene matches: 7. The CDR3 region is CSATASGRMYEQYF. The CDR3 bases are TGCAGTGCTACCGCTAGCGGGAGAATGTACGAGCAGTACTTC.

This clonotype was observed many times. The chain joins TRBV12-3 or TRBV12-4 to TRBJ2-5; TRBD1 agrees at 7 bases. The CDR3 is 18 residues long. Trimming took 5 bases from V and 3 from J; bases not matched to a gene: 18. CDR3: CASSPGQADPNWEETQYF. The DNA for the CDR3 is TGTGCCAGCAGTCCTGGACAGGCAGACCCTAACTGGGAAGAGACCCAGTACTTC.

This clonotype was counted ten times or more. The chain joins TRBV7-8 to TRBJ1-4; TRBD1 matches at 10 bases. With V trimmed by 2 bases and J by 2 bases, 5 bases remained unmatched. CDR3 size: 17 residues. The germline CDR1 and CDR2 sequences are SGHVS and FQNEAQ. The CDR3 spells CASSLWGQGQTNEKLFF. The CDR3 nucleotides read TGTGCCAGCAGCTTATGGGGACAGGGGCAGACTAATGAAAAACTGTTTTTT.

This clonotype was seen at least ten times. This chain connects TRBV7-2 to TRBJ1-5, with 9 bases identical to TRBD1. Germline CDR1 is SGHTA and CDR2 is FQGNSA. The CDR3 contains 19 residues. J lost 0 bases, V lost 3 bases, and 12 bases had no gene match. CDR3 protein: CASSFATTGGFHSNQPQHF. CDR3 in DNA: TGTGCCAGCAGCTTTGCGACGACAGGGGGGTTTCATAGCAATCAGCCCCAGCATTTT.

The sample holds many counts of this clonotype. This chain joins TRBV12-3 or TRBV12-4 and TRBJ1-1; D unclear. The CDR3 spans 12 residues. Trimming removed 2 bases from V and 7 bases from J, with 8 bases in between. The CDR3 DNA sequence: TGTGCCAGCAGTTTAAATTCCGGTGAAGCTTTCTTT. Its protein is CASSLNSGEAFF.

In its sample, this clonotype was seen many times. This chain uses TRBV20-1 with TRBJ2-5, with D perhaps being TRBD1 or TRBD2 (5 bases each). The germline gives CDR1 DFQATT, CDR2 SNEGSKA (reference sequence). This CDR3 comprises 13 residues. The V end lost 6 bases, the J end lost 7 bases, and 18 bases lay between the germline ends. The CDR3 region is CSAGAGSSGTQYF. CDR3 nucleotide sequence: TGCAGTGCCGGCGCAGGGAGTTCCGGGACCCAGTACTTC.

This chain connects TRBV7-3 to TRBJ2-3, with D unresolved. Germline V gives CDR1 SGHTA, CDR2 FQGTGA. The CDR3 has 13 residues. Trimming left V 4 bases short and J 4 bases short, with 9 bases between. The CDR3 DNA follows: TGTGCCAGCAGCTCGCCCGGATCAGATACGCAGTATTTT. Amino acid sequence: CASSSPGSDTQYF.

The rearrangement joins TRBV4-1 to TRBJ2-1, with 9 bases identical to TRBD2. The CDR3 contains 16 residues. The germline V gene encodes CDR1 MGHRA and CDR2 YSYEKL. V shed 0 bases and J 7 bases; nucleotides not matched to a gene: 7. The CDR3 is CASSQERGGKLNEQFF. For the CDR3, the DNA is TGCGCCAGCAGCCAAGAGCGGGGGGGCAAATTGAATGAGCAGTTCTTC.

This clonotype was counted at least ten times. The V and J genes are TRBV12-3 or TRBV12-4 and TRBJ2-4; D uncertain. V shed 4 bases and J shed 0 bases, with 4 bases lying between them. The CDR3 has 13 amino acids. Written as DNA, the CDR3 is TGTGCCAGCAGTTGGGAAGCCAAAAACATTCAGTACTTC. It translates to CASSWEAKNIQYF.

The sample holds many counts of this clonotype. The chain carries TRBV28 and TRBJ2-2, with 7 bases fitting TRBD1. The germline V gene has CDR1 MDHEN and CDR2 SYDVKM. J was trimmed by 1 base and V by 2 bases; bases with no gene match: 4. The length of the CDR3 is 16 residues. The CDR3 coding sequence is TGTGCCAGCAGTTTAGGCGGACAGGAGAACACCGGGGAGCTGTTTTTT. Translated: CASSLGGQENTGELFF.